These 9 T cell receptor beta chains were sequenced from one sample in a study of cytomegalovirus exposure and HLA in healthy donors. Both 60 Vbeta primers and 13 Jbeta primers went into the PCR. Profiled with immunoSEQ multiplex PCR; TCRdb holds only in-frame clones, not every one. The table includes over 70,000 clones, around 80% detected once. Specimen: PBMCs. These receptor sequences come from a young man in good health and CMV-seronegative.

The chain uses TRBV2 and TRBJ1-4, with D possibly TRBD1 on 5 matching bases. The CDR3 consists of 17 residues. The V end was cut by 3 bases, the J end by 5 bases, with 19 bases between. Germline V CDR1 and CDR2: SNHLY, FYNNEI. CDR3 residues: CASSDIWGLDKNEKLFF. In DNA, the CDR3 is TGTGCCAGCAGTGATATTTGGGGCCTCGATAAAAATGAAAAACTGTTTTTT.

The genes are TRBV4-2 and TRBJ2-1; TRBD2 matches at 11 bases. The J segment lost 0 bases and the V segment lost 0 bases, leaving 4 bases of the junction unmatched. This CDR3 has 18 residues. Per germline, CDR1 LGHNA and CDR2 YNFKEQ. CDR3 sequence (DNA): TGTGCCAGCAGCCAAGATGAACTAGCGGGGGCCTCCTACAATGAGCAGTTCTTC. Amino acid sequence: CASSQDELAGASYNEQFF.

The rearrangement links TRBV7-8 to TRBJ2-3; 11 bases fit TRBD2. This CDR3 has 15 residues. With 2 bases clipped from V and 9 bases from J, the junction kept 7 bases outside the gene matches. Germline V gives CDR1 SGHVS, CDR2 FQNEAQ. This CDR3 reads CASSLHASGGYTQYF. Written as DNA, the CDR3 is TGTGCCAGCAGCTTACACGCTAGCGGGGGGTACACGCAGTATTTT.

The J gene is TRBJ2-7, the V gene TRBV18; D might be TRBD1 (6 bases). V lost 5 bases to trimming and J lost 5 bases, with 19 bases between them. In germline, CDR1 is KGHSH, CDR2 LQKENI. There are 15 residues in the CDR3. The CDR3 bases are TGTGCCAGCTCATCACAGAGTGACAGGTCCAACGAGCAGTACTTC. It yields the protein CASSSQSDRSNEQYF.

This chain joins TRBV10-3 and TRBJ2-5; D might be TRBD2 (7 bases). This CDR3 comprises 15 residues. Germline V gives CDR1 ENHRY, CDR2 SYGVKD. V lost 6 bases to trimming and J lost 5 bases, with 19 bases between them. The CDR3 DNA reads as TGTGCCATCAGCCCGGGGGGCGGGGTCTGGGAGACCCAGTACTTC. Translating gives CAISPGGGVWETQYF.

The chain uses TRBV10-2 and TRBJ1-1, with 12 positions matching TRBD1. Germline trimming cut 8 bases from V and 3 bases from J; bases unmatched to any gene: 7. The CDR3 extends over 15 amino acids. Germline V gene lookup returns CDR1 WSHSY and CDR2 SAAADI. The CDR3 DNA is TGCGCCAGCGGGCCGGGACAGGGGGCTTACACTGAAGCTTTCTTT. Its translation: CASGPGQGAYTEAFF.

The chain couples TRBV5-1 to TRBJ1-2; a weak D match, TRBD1 (6 bases). Germline V gene lookup returns CDR1 SGHRS and CDR2 YFSETQ. The CDR3 covers 15 residues. V shed 1 base and J shed 5 bases, with 15 bases lying between them. CDR3 DNA: TGCGCCAGCAGCTTGCAGGGGATGGGCTCATATGGCTACACCTTC. It yields the protein CASSLQGMGSYGYTF.

The CDR3 loop reads CASSYHRLNTEAFF. The CDR3 coding sequence is TGTGCCAGCAGTTACCACAGATTGAACACTGAAGCTTTCTTT. V is TRBV6-5 and J is TRBJ1-1; D ambiguous. V was pared by 2 bases and J by 0 bases, with 7 bases between. The CDR3 sequence is 14 residues long. Germline V gene sequence: CDR1 MNHEY, CDR2 SVGAGI.

Notes on this clone: Germline and junction disagree at one end, which may indicate a read error. The chain couples TRBV12-5 to TRBJ1-1, with D perhaps TRBD1 (5 bases). From germline, CDR1 is LGHNT and CDR2 FRNRAP. The CDR3 totals 12 residues. The CDR3 reads CASGGGNTEAFF. The CDR3 bases are TGTGCTAGTGGTGGGGGGAACACTGAAGCTTTCTTC.